These 7 T cell receptor beta chains came from one sample sequenced in a study of T cell responses to AZD1222 COVID-19 vaccine. The protocol was immunoSEQ multiplex PCR, while the TCRdb copy is restricted to in-frame clones and leaves out a portion. Of fewer than 110,000 clones in the sample, about 85% are singletons; the top ten hold 4.8%. Sequences were derived from peripheral blood, sampled 28 days after the second AZD1222 dose. All receptors derive from an adult who received the AZD1222 COVID-19 vaccine.

This clone was found once. The chain combines TRBV6-2 or TRBV6-3 with TRBJ2-3; 9 bases agree with TRBD1. The CDR3 extends over 16 amino acids. V shed 2 bases and J 3 bases; nucleotides not matched to a gene: 6. Germline CDR1 and CDR2: MNHEY and SVGEGT. For the CDR3, the DNA is TGTGCCAGCAGTTACGGGGGACAGGGAAGGACAGATACGCAGTATTTT. It specifies CASSYGGQGRTDTQYF.

CDR3 in amino acids: CAWSAIPNSPLHF. CDR3 nucleotide sequence: TGTGCCTGGAGTGCAATCCCGAATTCACCCCTCCACTTT. This sequence joins TRBV30 and TRBJ1-6; D is unclear. Trimming shortened V by 1 base and J by 7 bases, and 8 bases separated the two germline ends. This CDR3 is 13 amino acids long. The V gene's germline CDR1 is GTSNPN and CDR2 SVGIG (reference sequence).

The count of this clone is one. V is TRBV5-1 and J is TRBJ2-1; 10 bases align to TRBD1. From germline, CDR1 is SGHRS and CDR2 YFSETQ. This CDR3 has 14 residues. J gave up 6 bases and V 0 bases, and 0 bases lay outside the gene matches. This CDR3 reads CASSLGTGGNEQFF. The CDR3 nucleotides are TGCGCCAGCAGCTTGGGGACAGGGGGCAATGAGCAGTTCTTC.

This clone was detected once. The V call is TRBV28, the J call TRBJ2-1; D is perhaps TRBD2 (7 bases). The ends were cut back, 10 bases at V and 10 bases at J, with 23 bases in the middle. The length of the CDR3 is 14 residues. Germline-derived CDR1 and CDR2 are MDHEN and SYDVKM. As DNA, the CDR3 is TGTGCCACCTCCAGGGGCCTGGCGGGGGCCGAGCAGTTCTTC. As protein: CATSRGLAGAEQFF.

The V call is TRBV3-1 (or the pseudogene TRBV3-2), the J call TRBJ2-3; D is uncertain. The CDR3 is 15 amino acids. The ends were cut back, 0 bases at V and 2 bases at J, with 9 bases in the middle. Germline-derived CDR1 and CDR2 are LGHDT and YNNKEL (reference sequence). CDR3 nucleotide sequence: TGTGCCAGCAGCCAAGAGAATCCCCACACAGATACGCAGTATTTT. Its translation: CASSQENPHTDTQYF.

This chain uses TRBV9 with TRBJ2-2; 13 nucleotides agree with TRBD2. V trimming: 0 bases; J trimming: 1 base; junction bases outside the gene matches: 6. The germline V gene has CDR1 SGDLS and CDR2 YYNGEE. The CDR3 has 19 residues. CDR3 sequence: CASSVGELAGGRNTGELFF. CDR3 nucleotides: TGTGCCAGCAGCGTAGGCGAACTAGCGGGGGGGCGGAACACCGGGGAGCTGTTTTTT.

The CDR3 protein is CASSLGQRGAFGEQFF. The DNA for the CDR3 is TGCGCCAGCAGCTTGGGGCAGCGGGGGGCCTTTGGTGAGCAGTTCTTC. This sequence joins TRBV5-1 and TRBJ2-1; 9 nucleotides align to TRBD2. This CDR3 is built from 16 residues. CDR1 SGHRS and CDR2 YFSETQ come from the germline V gene. Trimming at V came to 0 bases and at J to 9 bases, leaving 10 bases not matched to a gene.